Each of the 21 T cell receptor beta chains below was sequenced from the same sample in a study of blood T cell repertoires in COVID-19. The protocol was immunoSEQ multiplex PCR, while the TCRdb copy is restricted to in-frame clones and leaves out a portion. This table holds roughly 100,000 clones, about 76% found once. Sequencing was carried out using peripheral blood. The receptors originated from a woman at least 80 years old with acute or convalescent COVID-19.

This chain uses TRBV29-1 with TRBJ2-1; TRBD2 aligns across 11 bases. Germline values: CDR1 SQVTM, CDR2 ANQGSEA. The CDR3 spans 12 residues. The V segment lost 3 bases and the J segment 10 bases; nucleotides outside the gene matches: 2. The CDR3 loop reads CSVELAGGEQFF. The CDR3 DNA sequence: TGCAGCGTTGAGCTAGCGGGAGGCGAGCAGTTCTTC.

V usage is TRBV2 and J usage is TRBJ2-5; TRBD2 aligns across 7 bases. The V gene end was trimmed by 2 bases and the J gene end by 1 base; junction bases not matched to a gene: 7. The CDR3 loop spans 16 amino acids. The germline V gene has CDR1 SNHLY and CDR2 FYNNEI. The CDR3 loop is CASSELGAGPQETQYF. The DNA of the CDR3 is TGTGCCAGCAGTGAATTAGGAGCGGGGCCCCAAGAGACCCAGTACTTC.

The gene calls are TRBV9 and TRBJ2-7; no definite D call. Germline values: CDR1 SGDLS, CDR2 YYNGEE. This CDR3 is 15 amino acids long. Trimming stripped 2 bases from V and 3 bases from J, with 15 bases between. The CDR3 bases are TGTGCCAGCAGCGTCGGGTCAGAGATACTCTACGAGCAGTACTTC. Encoded protein: CASSVGSEILYEQYF.

This clone has only one observation. The chain is built from TRBV30 and TRBJ2-1; D is possibly TRBD1 (5 bases). The CDR3 covers 14 residues. Germline CDR1 is GTSNPN and CDR2 is SVGIG (reference sequence). The germline V and J ends were trimmed by 0 bases and 3 bases, with 9 bases remaining between them. CDR3: CAWSVTDIYNEQFF. CDR3 DNA sequence: TGTGCCTGGAGTGTAACGGACATCTACAATGAGCAGTTCTTC.

Here the CDR3 reads CASSSEIGLWAYGYTF. CDR3 DNA sequence: TGTGCCAGCAGCTCCGAGATTGGGCTTTGGGCCTATGGCTACACCTTC. This chain uses TRBV7-2 with TRBJ1-2, with D unclear. The CDR3 runs to 16 residues. The V end was cut by 4 bases, the J end by 4 bases, with 19 bases between. The V gene's germline CDR1 is SGHTA and CDR2 FQGNSA. Supplemented by reference TRBV7-2 and TRBJ1-2, the full variable domain reads GAGVSQSPSNKVTEKGKDVELRCDPISGHTALYWYRQSLGQGLEFLIYFQGNSAPDKSGLPSDRFSAERTGGSVSTLTIQRTQQEDSAVYLCASSSEIGLWAYGYTFGSGTRLTVV.

This chain connects TRBV7-2 to TRBJ1-4; TRBD1 aligns across 12 bases. The CDR3 spans 16 residues. Looked up from germline, CDR1 is SGHTA and CDR2 is FQGNSA. J gave up 8 bases and V 1 base, and 5 bases lay outside the gene matches. CDR3 region: CASSLGGTGGGEKLFF. Written as DNA, the CDR3 is TGTGCCAGCAGCTTAGGAGGGACAGGGGGCGGCGAAAAACTGTTTTTT.

The V and J genes are TRBV7-8 and TRBJ1-3; unclear D gene. CDR1 is SGHVS, CDR2 FQNEAQ, per germline. The CDR3 sequence is 17 residues long. Trimming shortened V by 4 bases and J by 0 bases, and 16 bases separated the two germline ends. DNA for the CDR3: TGTGCCAGCAGCTCAAACGACCCTACTATCTCTGGAAACACCATATATTTT. This codes for CASSSNDPTISGNTIYF.

This sequence joins TRBV30 and TRBJ2-3; 8 nucleotides line up with TRBD1. The CDR3 extends over 14 amino acids. Trimming took 3 bases from V and 4 from J; bases not matched to a gene: 6. Per the germline V gene, CDR1 is GTSNPN and CDR2 is SVGIG (reference sequence). CDR3 sequence (DNA): TGTGCCTGGAGCAATGGACAGGGTGCAGATACGCAGTATTTT. It specifies CAWSNGQGADTQYF. The whole variable domain, remainder taken from reference TRBV30 and TRBJ2-3, is SQTIHQWPATLVQPVGSPLSLECTVEGTSNPNLYWYRQAAGRGLQLLFYSVGIGQISSEVPQNLSASRPQDRQFILSSKKLLLSDSGFYLCAWSNGQGADTQYFGPGTRLTVL.

This clone showed up just once. The gene calls are TRBV12-3 or TRBV12-4 and TRBJ1-1, with D hard to call. This CDR3 spans 12 amino acids. Trimming cost V 6 bases and J 7 bases, with 12 bases left between them. CDR3 DNA: TGTGCCAGCAGCGAAACGGGGAGTGAAGCTTTCTTT. Its translation: CASSETGSEAFF.

The genes are TRBV6-6 and TRBJ2-7; 8 bases are a match to TRBD2. J lost 0 bases, V lost 1 base, and 5 bases had no gene match. From germline, CDR1 is MNHNY and CDR2 SVGAGI (reference sequence). This CDR3 is 16 amino acids long. The CDR3 coding sequence is TGTGCCAGCAGTTACTTCCGGGGGGGGAGCTCCTACGAGCAGTACTTC. Protein product: CASSYFRGGSSYEQYF.

This chain uses TRBV3-1 (or the pseudogene TRBV3-2) with TRBJ1-3; D ambiguous. V was clipped by 0 bases and J by 0 bases, with 6 bases between them. Germline loops: CDR1 LGHDT, CDR2 YNNKEL (reference sequence). This CDR3 spans 15 amino acids. The CDR3 is CASSQDLNSGNTIYF. In DNA form, the CDR3 reads TGTGCCAGCAGCCAAGACTTAAACTCTGGAAACACCATATATTTT.

The rearrangement uses TRBV5-1 and TRBJ2-5, with 7 bases aligning to TRBD2. The CDR3 is made up of 14 amino acids. J lost 5 bases, V lost 0 bases, and 4 bases had no gene match. From germline, CDR1 is SGHRS and CDR2 YFSETQ. The DNA for the CDR3 is TGCGCCAGCAGCTTGGTTGGGAGGGAGGAGACCCAGTACTTC. This gives the protein CASSLVGREETQYF.

The J gene is TRBJ2-7, the V gene TRBV2; 8 nucleotides align to TRBD1. Trimming took 10 bases from V and 3 from J; bases not matched to a gene: 2. The CDR3 spans 11 residues. Germline loops: CDR1 SNHLY, CDR2 FYNNEI. In DNA, the CDR3 is TGTGCCACGGACAGGGACTACGAGCAGTACTTC. Translated: CATDRDYEQYF.

The chain has TRBV2 and TRBJ1-3; TRBD1 is a possible D gene (5 bases). The CDR3 length is 18 residues. Trimming took off 1 base at V and 0 bases at J, with 16 bases between the two ends. Germline V lookup: CDR1 SNHLY, CDR2 FYNNEI. CDR3 sequence reads: CASSEGNPGLSSGNTIYF. The CDR3 nucleotides read TGTGCCAGCAGTGAAGGAAATCCGGGACTGAGCTCTGGAAACACCATATATTTT.

This chain connects TRBV19 to TRBJ2-5, with 14 bases that match TRBD2. Per the germline V gene, CDR1 is LNHDA and CDR2 is SQIVND (reference sequence). The CDR3 loop spans 15 amino acids. The V and J ends lost 7 bases and 14 bases, in that order; junction bases with no gene match: 15. CDR3 residues: CASNSGTSGSLSKYF. CDR3 nucleotides: TGTGCCAGTAACTCCGGGACTAGCGGGAGTCTCTCCAAATACTTC.

The chain recombines TRBV6-5 with TRBJ2-7; 10 nucleotides align to TRBD2. The V segment lost 5 bases and the J segment 1 base; nucleotides outside the gene matches: 5. The CDR3 spans 15 residues. Germline V lookup: CDR1 MNHEY, CDR2 SVGAGI. The CDR3 spells CASSPQLAGSYEQYF. The CDR3 DNA sequence: TGTGCCAGCAGTCCACAACTAGCGGGGTCCTACGAGCAGTACTTC.

The chain recombines TRBV6-2 or TRBV6-3 with TRBJ2-4, with 12 bases aligning to TRBD2. This CDR3 is 18 amino acids long. CDR1 and CDR2 from the germline V gene are MNHEY and SVGEGT. With 4 bases clipped from V and 3 bases from J, the junction kept 10 bases outside the gene matches. CDR3 bases: TGTGCCAGCAGTTCCCTCGGACTAGCGGGGATTAGCAAAAACATTCAGTACTTC. Protein product: CASSSLGLAGISKNIQYF.

The chain combines TRBV9 with TRBJ1-3; D remains ambiguous. V lost 3 bases and J 0 bases, leaving 10 bases between the germline ends. This CDR3 region has 15 residues. Per the germline V gene, CDR1 is SGDLS and CDR2 is YYNGEE. The CDR3 region is CASSAHRDSGNTIYF. The CDR3 DNA is TGTGCCAGCAGCGCCCACAGAGACTCTGGAAACACCATATATTTT. Full variable domain (outside the CDR3, taken from reference TRBV9 and TRBJ1-3): DSGVTQTPKHLITATGQRVTLRCSPRSGDLSVYWYQQSLDQGLQFLIQYYNGEERAKGNILERFSAQQFPDLHSELNLSSLELGDSALYFCASSAHRDSGNTIYFGEGSWLTVV.

The rearrangement uses TRBV10-3 and TRBJ2-7, with a weak D call TRBD2 (6 bases). Trimming left V 3 bases short and J 3 bases short, with 15 bases between. Germline V gene data show CDR1 as ENHRY and CDR2 as SYGVKD. CDR3 length: 15 amino acids. Here the CDR3 DNA reads TGTGCCATCAGTGATTCCGCGGGGTTGAACTACGAGCAGTACTTC. Its translation: CAISDSAGLNYEQYF.

The chain links TRBV6-4 to TRBJ2-2, with no clear D. The CDR3 covers 14 residues. Germline loops: CDR1 MRHNA, CDR2 SNTAGT. V was shortened by 7 bases and J by 8 bases, with 17 bases between the two germline ends. CDR3 DNA: TGTGCCAGCACGGCGTCAGCTAACGGGGGGGAGCTGTTTTTT. Protein sequence: CASTASANGGELFF.

The chain combines TRBV4-1 with TRBJ1-5, with D hard to call. CDR1 and CDR2 (germline): MGHRA, YSYEKL. The CDR3 runs to 14 residues. The germline V and J ends were trimmed by 5 bases and 3 bases, with 11 bases remaining between them. Here the CDR3 reads CASSLDSYNQPQHF. The CDR3 DNA is TGCGCCAGCAGCTTGGACTCGTACAATCAGCCCCAGCATTTT.